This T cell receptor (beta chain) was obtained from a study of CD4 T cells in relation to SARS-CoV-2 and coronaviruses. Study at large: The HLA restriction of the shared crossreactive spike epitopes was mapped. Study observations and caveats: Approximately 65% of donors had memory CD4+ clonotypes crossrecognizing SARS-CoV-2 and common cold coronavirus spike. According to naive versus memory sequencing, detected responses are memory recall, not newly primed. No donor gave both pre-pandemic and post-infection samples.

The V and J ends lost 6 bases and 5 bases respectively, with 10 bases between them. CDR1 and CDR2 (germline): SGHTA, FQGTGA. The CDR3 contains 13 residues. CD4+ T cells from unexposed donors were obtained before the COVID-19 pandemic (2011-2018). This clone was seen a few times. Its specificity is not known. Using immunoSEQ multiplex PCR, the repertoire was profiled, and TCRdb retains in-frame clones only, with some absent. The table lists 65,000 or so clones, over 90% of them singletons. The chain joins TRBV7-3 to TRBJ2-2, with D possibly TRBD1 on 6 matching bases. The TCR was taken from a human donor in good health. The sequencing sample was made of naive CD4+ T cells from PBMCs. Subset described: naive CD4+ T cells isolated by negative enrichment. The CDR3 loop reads CASSSDRTGELFF. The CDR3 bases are TGTGCCAGCAGTAGCGACAGGACCGGGGAGCTGTTTTTT.